This T cell receptor (beta chain) was recorded in a study of CD8+ T cells in alopecia areata. Study-level background: Treated patients swallowed 5 to 10 mg of oral tofacitinib twice daily. Findings of the study overall: Expanded CD8+ clones among the top 100, and scalp clonality, were significantly decreased by tofacitinib. Scalp specimens additionally yield sequences from normal skin's resident alphabeta T cells. The study found higher clonality in lesional than normal scalp, especially in alopecia totalis/universalis.

Points on this clone: Its specificity is unknown.

The treatment denotes: oral pan-JAK inhibitor, 5-10 mg twice daily. Peripheral blood samples and lesional scalp punch biopsies were obtained from alopecia areata patients. Reverse transcribed after extraction, RNA yielded cDNA as the sequencing template. TCRdb's table, derived via immunoSEQ multiplex PCR, lists solely in-frame clones and lacks some. The sample consists of around 12,000 clones, around 63% of them appearing once. The receptor comes from a human donor with alopecia areata. The sequences come from skin, collected at week 4, from a patient treated with tofacitinib.

DNA of the CDR3: TGTGCCAGTCTCGACAGGGATGGATATCAGCCCCAGCATTTT. This codes for CASLDRDGYQPQHF. The J gene is TRBJ1-5, the V gene TRBV6-5, with TRBD1 identical over 7 bases. V trimming: 9 bases; J trimming: 5 bases; junction bases outside the gene matches: 10. The CDR3 is 14 amino acids. Germline CDR1 is MNHEY and CDR2 is SVGAGI.